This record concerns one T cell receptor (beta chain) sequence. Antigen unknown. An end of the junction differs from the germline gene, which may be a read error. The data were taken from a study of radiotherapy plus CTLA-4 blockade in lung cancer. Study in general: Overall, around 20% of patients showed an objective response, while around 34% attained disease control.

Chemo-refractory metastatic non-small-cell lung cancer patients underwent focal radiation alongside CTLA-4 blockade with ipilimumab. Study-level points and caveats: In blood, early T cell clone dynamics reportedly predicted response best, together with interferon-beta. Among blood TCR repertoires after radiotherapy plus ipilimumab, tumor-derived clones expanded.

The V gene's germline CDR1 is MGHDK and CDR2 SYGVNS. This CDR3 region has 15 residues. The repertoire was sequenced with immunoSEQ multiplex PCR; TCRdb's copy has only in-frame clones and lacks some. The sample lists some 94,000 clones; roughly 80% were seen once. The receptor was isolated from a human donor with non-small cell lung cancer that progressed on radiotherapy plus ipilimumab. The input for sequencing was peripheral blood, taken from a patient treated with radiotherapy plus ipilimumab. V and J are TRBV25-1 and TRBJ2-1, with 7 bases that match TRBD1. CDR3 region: CANSDPGGSYNEQFF. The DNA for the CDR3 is TGTGCCAACAGTGACCCAGGGGGCTCCTACAATGAGCAGTTCTTC.